This T cell receptor (beta chain) derives from a study of blood T cell repertoires in COVID-19. Study context: Italy, Spain and the United States were the sources of the convalescent and acute COVID-19 samples. In each case, the material was cDNA or gDNA derived from T cells, B-cell-depleted T cells, or PBMCs.

Recruited during active infection, patients (from Seattle) were subsequently followed longitudinally. Per the authors' pipeline: Estimation of nucleated cell counts was performed using reference gene primer amplification. The repertoire was sequenced with immunoSEQ multiplex PCR; TCRdb's copy has only in-frame clones and lacks some. From that table come the V and J calls and clone size; the DNA was used to work out D and trimming. The sample has 150,000 to 200,000 clones; around 82% are singletons. The CDR3 extends over 12 amino acids. V lost 4 bases and J lost 6, with 10 bases in between. The germline V gene has CDR1 MDHEN and CDR2 SYDVKM.

Input material: peripheral blood. The rearrangement links TRBV28 to TRBJ2-7; the D gene is possibly TRBD1 (6 bases). This receptor was taken from a woman aged 40 to 50 with COVID-19, enrolled during active disease. The CDR3 coding sequence is TGTGCCAGCAGTTCCGGGACATCCGAGCAGTACTTC. It yields the protein CASSSGTSEQYF.